The 30 T cell receptor beta chains reported below all come from one sample, sequenced in a study of T cells in Graves' hyperthyroidism and ophthalmopathy. RNA transcripts gave rise to amplified TCR beta CDR3 regions. When the TCR CDR3 underwent first-round RT-PCR, the HTBI primer set was used. Via MiXCR, TCRdb re-called the multiplex PCR reads, giving one row per CDR3 protein. The sample has approximately 630,000 distinct CDR3 sequences; under 20% are singletons. Sequenced material: blood. These TCRs come from a woman aged 25 to 45 with Graves' hyperthyroidism.

In this sample, this clonotype turned up a few times. The J gene is TRBJ2-7, the V gene TRBV7-6; TRBD2 aligns across 9 bases. V lost 3 bases and J lost 7; bases outside the gene matches: 13. The CDR3 is made up of 16 amino acids. CDR1 is SGHVS and CDR2 is FNYEAQ in the germline V gene. The CDR3: CASSLAVIAGEGEQYF. The CDR3 region has the DNA TGTGCCAGCAGCTTGGCTGTAATAGCGGGAGAAGGGGAGCAGTACTTC.

The V gene is TRBV5-1, the J gene TRBJ1-2; no clear D. With 4 bases removed from V and 4 bases from J, the gap between germline ends came to 11 bases. CDR1 SGHRS and CDR2 YFSETQ come from the germline V gene. The CDR3 sequence is 13 residues long. The CDR3: CASSVNGIYGYTF. CDR3 DNA: TGCGCCAGCAGCGTCAACGGAATCTATGGCTACACCTTC.

Only a few counts were recorded for this clonotype. V and J are TRBV4-1 and TRBJ2-7, with 10 bases lining up with TRBD2. Germline CDR1 and CDR2: MGHRA and YSYEKL. This CDR3 comprises 15 residues. With V trimmed by 0 bases and J by 4 bases, 3 bases remained unmatched. CDR3 in amino acids: CASSQDSSGRYEQYF. The CDR3 DNA reads as TGCGCCAGCAGCCAAGACAGTAGCGGGAGGTACGAGCAGTACTTC.

This clonotype was recorded once. The V call is TRBV29-1, the J call TRBJ2-1; 9 bases are shared with TRBD2. This CDR3 contains 13 residues. From germline, CDR1 is SQVTM and CDR2 ANQGSEA. The J segment lost 6 bases and the V segment lost 7 bases, leaving 7 bases of the junction unmatched. In nucleotides, the CDR3 is TGCAGCGCATATAGCGGGAGTGGCAATGAGCAGTTCTTC. It yields the protein CSAYSGSGNEQFF.

CDR3 in DNA: TGTGCCAGCAGCTTAGCGGGACAGATCACAGATACGCAGTATTTT. This sequence encodes CASSLAGQITDTQYF. The rearrangement joins TRBV7-9 to TRBJ2-3; 7 bases align to TRBD1. Germline CDR1 SEHNR, CDR2 FQNEAQ (reference sequence). CDR3 length: 15 amino acids. The V and J ends lost 0 bases and 2 bases, in that order; junction bases with no gene match: 2.

This clonotype was detected only a few times. A much larger clonotype is one base distant, so this may be a read error. The chain is built from TRBV27 and TRBJ2-2, with a possible D match to TRBD2 (5 bases). The CDR3 runs to 13 residues. Germline values: CDR1 MNHEY, CDR2 SMNVEV (reference sequence). The CDR3 DNA reads TGTGCCAGCAGCCTATTGGGCACCGGGGAGCCGTTTTTT. Residues: CASSLLGTGEPFF.

This clonotype appeared a few times. V is TRBV7-2 and J is TRBJ2-2; D is ambiguous. Germline-derived CDR1 and CDR2 are SGHTA and FQGNSA. The CDR3 is made up of 14 amino acids. Between the trimmed V and J ends, which lost 7 bases and 1 base, there was a span of 10 bases. The chain's CDR3 is CASNPKRNTGELFF. The CDR3 DNA is TGTGCCAGCAACCCGAAAAGGAACACCGGGGAGCTGTTTTTT.

This clonotype was found a few times. The rearrangement links TRBV30 to TRBJ2-1, with D tentatively TRBD2 (5 bases). The germline CDR1 and CDR2 sequences are GTSNPN and SVGIG (reference sequence). The CDR3 loop spans 14 amino acids. V was cut by 5 bases and J by 9 bases, with 20 bases left in between. The CDR3 DNA reads as TGTGCCTGGGCGACCCGGACTGGGTCTGTTGAGCAGTTCTTC. Translating it yields CAWATRTGSVEQFF.

Here the CDR3 reads CASSQAGILISYNEQFF. CDR3 DNA: TGTGCCAGCAGCCAAGCGGGTATATTAATCTCCTACAATGAGCAGTTCTTC. The chain links TRBV7-2 to TRBJ2-1, with a tentative D call TRBD2 (6 bases). The CDR3 extends over 17 amino acids. Trimming removed 5 bases from V and 0 bases from J, with 17 bases in between. The germline gives CDR1 SGHTA, CDR2 FQGNSA.

This clonotype was seen a handful of times. The J gene is TRBJ2-1, the V gene TRBV3-1; 9 nucleotides align to TRBD2. J lost 8 bases, V lost 0 bases, and 5 bases had no gene match. The germline V gene encodes CDR1 LGHDT and CDR2 YNNKEL (reference sequence). The CDR3 extends over 15 amino acids. CDR3 in amino acids: CASSQEGGRAHEQFF. CDR3 bases: TGTGCCAGCAGCCAAGAAGGCGGGAGGGCCCATGAGCAGTTCTTC.

This clonotype was recorded a few times. The genes are TRBV25-1 and TRBJ2-2; no reliable D call. This CDR3 comprises 12 residues. V was shortened by 11 bases and J by 8 bases, with 15 bases between the two germline ends. The germline V gene has CDR1 MGHDK and CDR2 SYGVNS. In nucleotides, the CDR3 is TGTGCCGGAACCAGCTACTGGGGGGAGCTGTTTTTT. It encodes CAGTSYWGELFF. Full variable domain (outside the CDR3, taken from reference TRBV25-1 and TRBJ2-2): EADIYQTPRYLVIGTGKKITLECSQTMGHDKMYWYQQDPGMELHLIHYSYGVNSTEKGDLSSESTVSRIRTEHFPLTLESARPSHTSQYLCAGTSYWGELFFGEGSRLTVL.

This clonotype was detected a few times. The V call is TRBV5-4, the J call TRBJ2-3, with TRBD2 identical over 9 bases. The V gene end was trimmed by 2 bases and the J gene end by 5 bases; junction bases not matched to a gene: 6. Germline values: CDR1 SGHNT, CDR2 YYREEE (reference sequence). The CDR3 has 15 residues. CDR3 residues: CASSFGGRAVDTQYF. CDR3 bases: TGTGCCAGCAGCTTTGGCGGGAGGGCCGTAGATACGCAGTATTTT.

In this sample, this clonotype turned up many times. The V gene is TRBV12-3 or TRBV12-4, the J gene TRBJ1-2; maybe TRBD1 (6 bases). CDR3 size: 13 residues. Trimming shortened V by 6 bases and J by 4 bases, and 12 bases separated the two germline ends. For the CDR3, the DNA is TGTGCCAGCAGGGGGGGCGCGGGCTATGGCTACACCTTC. Encoded protein: CASRGGAGYGYTF.

On this clonotype itself: A read error is possible here, since a much larger clone lies one base away. V is TRBV28 and J is TRBJ1-2; TRBD1 might be the D (5 bases). The CDR3 contains 14 residues. V was pared by 3 bases and J by 7 bases, with 15 bases between. In germline, CDR1 is MDHEN, CDR2 SYDVKM. The CDR3 loop is CASSLGRAGRGYTF. CDR3 nucleotide sequence: TGTGCCAGCAGTTTGGGCAGGGCCGGTCGTGGCTACACCTTC.

The rearrangement links TRBV12-3 or TRBV12-4 to TRBJ2-3, with D perhaps matching TRBD2 (6 bases). Trimming left V 6 bases short and J 5 bases short, with 15 bases between. The CDR3 covers 14 residues. The CDR3 nucleotides read TGTGCCAGCAGATTAAGCGGGCGGGGAGATACGCAGTATTTT. This codes for CASRLSGRGDTQYF.

The genes are TRBV12-3 or TRBV12-4 and TRBJ1-1; D is perhaps TRBD1 (5 bases). The CDR3 length is 16 residues. Trimming left V 3 bases short and J 4 bases short, with 18 bases between. CDR3 loop: CASSFSRGGLGTEAFF. The CDR3 DNA is TGTGCCAGCAGTTTTTCACGGGGGGGTTTGGGCACTGAAGCTTTCTTT.

This clonotype turned up a few times. The V and J genes are TRBV20-1 and TRBJ2-1, with 11 positions matching TRBD2. Germline V gene sequence: CDR1 DFQATT, CDR2 SNEGSKA (reference sequence). J was trimmed by 4 bases and V by 6 bases; bases with no gene match: 8. This CDR3 has 15 amino acids. CDR3 DNA: TGCAGTGCCGATGACCTAGCGGGAGGTTACAATGAGCAGTTCTTC. It codes for CSADDLAGGYNEQFF.

As to this clonotype: This may be a read error: a much more frequent sequence differs by one nucleotide. The chain carries TRBV19 and TRBJ1-1; 8 bases agree with TRBD1. This CDR3 contains 16 residues. CDR1 and CDR2 from the germline V gene are LNHDA and SQIVND (reference sequence). The V segment lost 3 bases and the J segment 2 bases; nucleotides outside the gene matches: 8. CDR3 in amino acids: CASSIGQGGGNTEAFF. CDR3 DNA sequence: TGTGCCAGTAGTATTGGACAGGGCGGGGGAAACACTGAAGCTTTCTTT.

This clonotype was seen ten or more times. The CDR3 bases are TGTGCCAGCAGTCCCTGGGCGGGACAAGAGACCCAGTACTTC. This encodes CASSPWAGQETQYF. The V and J genes are TRBV6-2 or TRBV6-3 and TRBJ2-5; a weak D match, TRBD2 (6 bases). V lost 5 bases, J lost 2 bases, and 12 bases lay in between. This CDR3 spans 14 amino acids. Germline V gene data show CDR1 as MNHEY and CDR2 as SVGEGT.

This clonotype was recorded many times. The rearrangement uses TRBV18 and TRBJ2-7; D not resolved. The ends were cut back, 2 bases at V and 3 bases at J, with 8 bases in the middle. Per the germline V gene, CDR1 is KGHSH and CDR2 is LQKENI. There are 13 residues in the CDR3. This CDR3 reads CASSPNVNYEQYF. The CDR3, as DNA: TGTGCCAGCTCACCAAATGTCAACTACGAGCAGTACTTC.

Ten or more counts support this clonotype. The chain combines TRBV30 with TRBJ1-1; the D is unclear. The germline gives CDR1 GTSNPN, CDR2 SVGIG (reference sequence). The CDR3 extends over 15 amino acids. The germline V and J ends were trimmed by 4 bases and 1 base, with 16 bases remaining between them. CDR3 protein: CAWTSIGLSNTEAFF. The CDR3 DNA reads as TGTGCCTGGACCTCAATTGGGTTATCGAACACTGAAGCTTTCTTT.

This clonotype showed up many times. This chain joins TRBV7-2 and TRBJ2-7; D is uncertain. The V gene's germline CDR1 is SGHTA and CDR2 FQGNSA. Trimming cost V 5 bases and J 2 bases, with 7 bases left between them. The CDR3 runs to 12 residues. CDR3 sequence: CASSQSTYEQYF. The CDR3 DNA reads as TGTGCCAGCAGCCAGAGTACCTACGAGCAGTACTTC.

This clonotype showed up many times. The chain has TRBV24-1 and TRBJ2-7, with 10 nucleotides matching TRBD2. The germline CDR1 and CDR2 sequences are KGHDR and SFDVKD. The V and J ends lost 1 base and 5 bases, in that order; junction bases with no gene match: 7. CDR3 length: 16 amino acids. CDR3 in amino acids: CATSDLPGTSVHEQYF. The CDR3, as DNA: TGTGCCACCAGTGATTTACCCGGGACTAGCGTCCACGAGCAGTACTTC.

This clonotype was counted a few times. The chain employs TRBV6-5 and TRBJ2-1; D may match TRBD1 or TRBD2 (5 bases each). CDR1 MNHEY and CDR2 SVGAGI come from the germline V gene. The CDR3 runs 15 residues. The V and J ends lost 2 bases and 6 bases respectively, with 14 bases between them. The CDR3 region has the DNA TGTGCCAGCAGTTACGAAGGACTTCAGGGCAATGAGCAGTTCTTC. Translated: CASSYEGLQGNEQFF.

Many counts were recorded for this clonotype. This chain joins TRBV29-1 and TRBJ1-1, with D perhaps matching TRBD1 (5 bases). Trimming pared 7 bases from V and 7 bases from J, leaving 16 bases between. Germline V gene lookup returns CDR1 SQVTM and CDR2 ANQGSEA. The CDR3 contains 12 residues. The CDR3 loop reads CSAGDPMIEAFF. CDR3 coding DNA: TGCAGCGCGGGGGACCCCATGATTGAAGCTTTCTTT.

The CDR3 loop is CAWSRGNGELFF. The CDR3 coding sequence is TGTGCCTGGAGTCGGGGAAACGGGGAGCTGTTTTTT. V gene TRBV30 combines with J gene TRBJ2-2; possibly TRBD2 for D (5 bases). The germline CDR1 and CDR2 sequences are GTSNPN and SVGIG (reference sequence). The CDR3 extends over 12 amino acids. Between the trimmed V and J ends, which lost 2 bases and 7 bases, there was a span of 8 bases.

There are many counts of this clonotype. This sequence joins TRBV3-1 and TRBJ1-2; weak D call: TRBD1 (6 bases). The CDR3 is 16 amino acids. The ends were cut back, 1 base at V and 0 bases at J, with 12 bases in the middle. Germline loops: CDR1 LGHDT, CDR2 YNNKEL (reference sequence). CDR3 residues: CASSQGGPVTNYGYTF. DNA for the CDR3: TGTGCCAGCAGCCAAGGGGGGCCCGTAACTAACTATGGCTACACCTTC.

This clonotype was seen at least ten times. The V gene is TRBV20-1, the J gene TRBJ2-7; weak D call: TRBD1 (6 bases). The CDR3 length is 13 residues. Deletions cut 6 bases from V and 4 bases from J, with 16 bases between. Germline V gives CDR1 DFQATT, CDR2 SNEGSKA (reference sequence). CDR3 in amino acids: CSALRDKDYEQYF. The CDR3 DNA reads as TGCAGTGCCCTCCGGGACAAAGATTACGAGCAGTACTTC.

This clonotype was seen many times. This sequence joins TRBV7-9 and TRBJ2-7; TRBD1 is a possible D gene (6 bases). With 1 base removed from V and 3 bases from J, the gap between germline ends came to 13 bases. The CDR3 length is 15 residues. Germline CDR1 is SEHNR and CDR2 is FQNEAQ (reference sequence). The CDR3 DNA reads TGTGCCAGCAGCTTAGGGACAGACCCCCGCTACGAGCAGTACTTC. It yields the protein CASSLGTDPRYEQYF.

This sequence joins TRBV20-1 and TRBJ1-5; the D is unclear. V lost 3 bases to trimming and J lost 9 bases, with 12 bases between them. Germline V lookup: CDR1 DFQATT, CDR2 SNEGSKA (reference sequence). The CDR3 is 12 amino acids. DNA for the CDR3: TGCAGTGCTAGTTTCCGCTACGGGCCCCAGCATTTT. The encoded protein is CSASFRYGPQHF.